The TCR beta chain described here comes from a study of T cell changes during pregnancy in multiple sclerosis. Only a few counts were recorded for this clone. Deletions cut 0 bases from V and 5 bases from J, with 11 bases between. The CDR3 has 14 residues. CDR1 is SGDLS, CDR2 YYNGEE, per germline. Clones were sequenced by immunoSEQ multiplex PCR, and TCRdb holds only the in-frame ones, with some missing. The data show about 75,000 clones, around 92% seen once. The sample consisted of peripheral blood, taken in the first trimester of pregnancy. The V call is TRBV9, the J call TRBJ1-1; maybe TRBD1 (6 bases). This clonotype originated in a female donor in good health, enrolled as a control in a pregnancy study. In DNA, the CDR3 is TGTGCCAGCAGCGTAGAGGGGGGGACGACTGAAGCTTTCTTT. This translates into CASSVEGGTTEAFF.